These 22 T cell receptor beta chains were sequenced from one sample in a study of metastatic and nonmetastatic thyroid tumors. The entire patient cohort was treatment-naive prior to thyroid surgery. TCRdb re-called the PCR reads via MiXCR. The table has under 25,000 clones, around 16% seen once. Material: blood. Receptors were obtained from a female donor with papillary thyroid cancer or a benign thyroid nodule (not recorded which). Some clones in this sample may be carry-over from other donors' samples.

In its sample, this clone was seen many times. This may arise from a read error, as a much more abundant clone is one base away. The chain combines TRBV28 with TRBJ1-6; D unclear. Per the germline V gene, CDR1 is MDHEN and CDR2 is SYDVKM. The CDR3 sequence is 14 residues long. Trimming pared 3 bases from V and 8 bases from J, leaving 11 bases between. CDR3 in amino acids: CASSFKGWDSPLHF. In DNA form, the CDR3 reads TGTGCCAGCAGTTTTAAAGGCTGGGATTCACCCCTCCACTTT.

For this clone: Relative to the germline gene, one junction end is altered; a read error may explain this. The rearrangement links TRBV10-3 to TRBJ2-7; D possibly corresponds to TRBD2 (5 bases). Germline lookup yields CDR1 ENHRY and CDR2 SYGVKD. The CDR3 loop spans 15 amino acids. This CDR3 is CGISARGVRFGEQYF. The CDR3 DNA follows: TGTGGCATCAGTGCCCGGGGTGTGAGATTCGGCGAGCAGTACTTC.

This clone was counted at least ten times. V and J are TRBV7-3 and TRBJ1-2; D is uncertain. Germline loops: CDR1 SGHTA, CDR2 FQGTGA. The V end was cut by 5 bases, the J end by 5 bases, with 15 bases between. The CDR3 contains 14 residues. CDR3 region: CASSPLPGYYGYTF. The CDR3, as DNA: TGTGCCAGCAGCCCCCTGCCCGGATATTATGGCTACACCTTC.

V and J are TRBV20-1 and TRBJ1-1; 7 bases line up with TRBD1. Germline V CDR1 and CDR2: DFQATT, SNEGSKA (reference sequence). Unmatched junction bases numbered 5, after V lost 0 bases and J lost 4 bases. The CDR3 is 14 amino acids. This CDR3 is CSARDPGQLTEAFF. The CDR3 DNA follows: TGCAGTGCTAGAGACCCGGGACAGCTCACTGAAGCTTTCTTT.

This clone showed up many times. The rearrangement links TRBV4-2 to TRBJ2-1; unclear D gene. V was shortened by 2 bases and J by 7 bases, with 9 bases between the two germline ends. There are 13 residues in the CDR3. Germline CDR1 and CDR2: LGHNA and YNFKEQ. In DNA form, the CDR3 reads TGTGCCAGCAGCCAACTTCCTAAGAATGAGCAGTTCTTC. This sequence encodes CASSQLPKNEQFF.

In its sample, this clone was seen many times. The V call is TRBV7-2, the J call TRBJ2-2; D is ambiguous. The CDR3 runs 15 residues. V lost 6 bases to trimming and J lost 2 bases, with 13 bases between them. Per germline, CDR1 SGHTA and CDR2 FQGNSA. This CDR3 is CASSHLGLNTGELFF. The CDR3 coding sequence is TGTGCCAGCAGTCACTTAGGGCTCAACACCGGGGAGCTGTTTTTT.

There are many counts of this clone. The junction does not match germline at one end; this may be a read error. The chain employs TRBV7-9 and TRBJ2-1; 9 nucleotides agree with TRBD2. CDR1 is SEHNR and CDR2 is FQNEAQ in the germline V gene (reference sequence). The CDR3 contains 14 residues. CDR3 coding DNA: TGTGCCAGCAGCATAGCGGGAGAGTACAATGAGCAGTTCTTC. It translates to CASSIAGEYNEQFF.

This clone was detected only a few times. CDR3 residues: CASTRAGVGTEAFF. CDR3 DNA: TGTGCCAGTACTCGGGCGGGGGTCGGCACTGAAGCTTTCTTT. The V call is TRBV6-1, the J call TRBJ1-1; tentatively, D is TRBD1 (5 bases). V was pared by 9 bases and J by 4 bases, with 18 bases between. Germline values: CDR1 MNHNS, CDR2 SASEGT. CDR3 length: 14 residues.

The sample holds many counts of this clone. The rearrangement uses TRBV19 and TRBJ2-7, with D maybe TRBD2 (5 bases). CDR3 length equals 12 residues. From germline, CDR1 is LNHDA and CDR2 SQIVND (reference sequence). V lost 4 bases and J 6 bases, leaving 10 bases between the germline ends. CDR3 bases: TGTGCCAGTAGTACGCAAGGGAGCGAGCAGTACTTC. Amino acid sequence: CASSTQGSEQYF.

Points on this clone: This clone may be a read error of a much larger clone one base away. Other DNA sequences in this sample translate to the same CDR3. In nucleotides, the CDR3 is TGTGCCAGCTCACCAAGGCGGGATCCGGGGGAGACACAGTACTTC. Protein: CASSPRRDPGETQYF. V and J are TRBV18 and TRBJ2-5; D may be TRBD2 (6 bases). The CDR3 consists of 15 residues. Germline lookup yields CDR1 KGHSH and CDR2 LQKENI.

This clone was picked up many times. V and J are TRBV5-1 and TRBJ2-1; 10 positions match TRBD2. This CDR3 contains 15 residues. Germline CDR1 and CDR2: SGHRS and YFSETQ. J lost 8 bases, V lost 2 bases, and 7 bases had no gene match. DNA for the CDR3: TGCGCCAGCAGCTTTGAGGGACTAGCGTTTGATGAGCAGTTCTTC. It encodes CASSFEGLAFDEQFF. The full variable domain, in which reference TRBV5-1 and TRBJ2-1 provide the parts outside the CDR3, is KAGVTQTPRYLIKTRGQQVTLSCSPISGHRSVSWYQQTPGQGLQFLFEYFSETQRNKGNFPGRFSGRQFSNSRSEMNVSTLELGDSALYLCASSFEGLAFDEQFFGPGTRLTVL.

This clone was counted at least ten times. The J gene is TRBJ1-1, the V gene TRBV5-4, with 7 bases identical to TRBD1. The CDR3 spans 15 residues. CDR1 SGHNT and CDR2 YYREEE come from the germline V gene (reference sequence). V was pared by 4 bases and J by 0 bases, with 6 bases of the junction left unmatched. The CDR3 DNA reads as TGTGCCAGCAGCGTCGGGACAGTGATGAACACTGAAGCTTTCTTT. Its protein is CASSVGTVMNTEAFF.

In this sample, this clone turned up many times. The V gene is TRBV27, the J gene TRBJ2-7; 12 bases fit TRBD2. V dropped 3 bases and J dropped 3; count of bases not matched to a gene: 0. This CDR3 is built from 14 residues. CDR1 is MNHEY and CDR2 is SMNVEV in the germline V gene (reference sequence). The DNA of the CDR3 is TGTGCCAGCAGTTTGACTAGCGGGAGCTACGAGCAGTACTTC. Its protein is CASSLTSGSYEQYF.

This clone was detected ten times or more. This rearrangement joins TRBV6-2 or TRBV6-3 to TRBJ2-1; D gene ambiguous. This CDR3 region has 16 residues. Trimming cost V 3 bases and J 2 bases, with 14 bases left between them. Germline assignment: CDR1 MNHEY and CDR2 SVGEGT. CDR3 loop: CASSYTLVGTYNEQFF. The CDR3 region has the DNA TGTGCCAGCAGTTATACCCTAGTGGGCACCTACAATGAGCAGTTCTTC.

The sample holds many counts of this clone. V gene TRBV5-4 combines with J gene TRBJ2-3, with unresolved D. Germline values: CDR1 SGHNT, CDR2 YYREEE (reference sequence). The length of the CDR3 is 16 residues. Trimming removed 2 bases from V and 2 bases from J, with 15 bases in between. The CDR3 here is CASSFLRTDLTDTQYF. CDR3 coding DNA: TGTGCCAGCAGCTTTCTCCGCACGGACCTCACAGATACGCAGTATTTT.

V is TRBV5-1 and J is TRBJ2-7; no clear D. Per germline, CDR1 SGHRS and CDR2 YFSETQ. V lost 0 bases and J 5 bases, leaving 12 bases between the germline ends. This CDR3 is built from 14 residues. The DNA of the CDR3 is TGCGCCAGCAGCTTGGATGGGTTTTATAACGAGCAGTACTTC. Residues: CASSLDGFYNEQYF.

The chain carries TRBV20-1 and TRBJ2-1, with D unresolved. The CDR3 consists of 13 residues. Trimming left V 6 bases short and J 4 bases short, with 13 bases between. Germline-derived CDR1 and CDR2 are DFQATT and SNEGSKA (reference sequence). The DNA for the CDR3 is TGCAGTGCCCCGACAAGCTGGTACAATGAGCAGTTCTTC. This gives the protein CSAPTSWYNEQFF.

This clone showed up many times. The CDR3, as DNA: TGTGCCAGCAGCTCATGGACTAGCGGGAGTCCAGATACGCAGTATTTT. This encodes CASSSWTSGSPDTQYF. The rearrangement joins TRBV11-1 to TRBJ2-3, with TRBD2 matching 13 bases. This CDR3 has 16 residues. J gave up 4 bases and V 4 bases, and 5 bases lay outside the gene matches. Germline V CDR1 and CDR2: SGHAT, FQDESV (reference sequence). The full variable domain, its missing parts supplied by reference TRBV11-1 and TRBJ2-3, is EAEVAQSPRYKITEKSQAVAFWCDPISGHATLYWYRQILGQGPELLVQFQDESVVDDSQLPKDRFSAERLKGVDSTLKIQPAELGDSAMYLCASSSWTSGSPDTQYFGPGTRLTVL.

J is TRBJ2-7 and V is TRBV30; no definite D call. From germline, CDR1 is GTSNPN and CDR2 SVGIG (reference sequence). This CDR3 region has 13 residues. The ends were cut back, 0 bases at V and 6 bases at J, with 12 bases in the middle. CDR3 DNA: TGTGCCTGGAGTGTTGGCTATGTTTTCGAGCAGTACTTC. It specifies CAWSVGYVFEQYF.

This clone has a handful of counts. The CDR3 region has the DNA TGTGCCAGCAGCCCCTCCGAGTCCAAGGGGCTTGAACAGTACTTC. Translating it yields CASSPSESKGLEQYF. The J gene is TRBJ2-7, the V gene TRBV28, with a tentative D call TRBD1 (5 bases). Germline lookup yields CDR1 MDHEN and CDR2 SYDVKM. Trimming removed 6 bases at V and 10 bases at J, with 25 bases between. The CDR3 loop spans 15 amino acids.

This clone has ten or more counts. The J gene is TRBJ2-5, the V gene TRBV28, with no clear D. Trimming removed 5 bases from V and 0 bases from J, with 19 bases in between. Per germline, CDR1 MDHEN and CDR2 SYDVKM. This CDR3 is 17 amino acids long. The chain's CDR3 is CASSPQLRTLNQETQYF. DNA for the CDR3: TGTGCCAGCAGTCCACAACTGAGAACCCTCAACCAAGAGACCCAGTACTTC.

V usage is TRBV20-1 and J usage is TRBJ1-5; D may be TRBD1 (6 bases). There are 13 residues in the CDR3. V lost 5 bases and J 5 bases, leaving 13 bases between the germline ends. Germline-derived CDR1 and CDR2 are DFQATT and SNEGSKA (reference sequence). The CDR3 protein is CSAVTGTHQPQHF. In nucleotides, the CDR3 is TGCAGTGCTGTAACAGGGACCCATCAGCCCCAGCATTTT.